What follows describes a single T cell receptor beta chain. Its antigen is unidentified. These data are taken from a study of cytomegalovirus exposure and HLA in healthy donors. Overall study: The same platform was used for the roughly 120 validation repertoires and the 600 to 700 first-cohort repertoires, a later analysis reported.

Study results and caveats: A few chains tied to CMV proved CMV antigen-specific in vitro.

Data came from immunoSEQ multiplex PCR; TCRdb stores just in-frame clones and leaves some out. The table records around 140,000 clones, about 95% of them present only once. CDR1 and CDR2 from the germline V gene are MNHNS and SASEGT. J was trimmed by 0 bases and V by 4 bases; bases with no gene match: 3. The CDR3 extends over 17 amino acids. This rearrangement joins TRBV6-1 to TRBJ2-4, with 13 bases matching TRBD2. Source material: PBMCs. This clonotype was sampled from a man between 18 and 29 years old in good health and CMV-seropositive. In DNA form, the CDR3 reads TGTGCCAGCAGTGGGACTAGCGGGGGACTAGCCAAAAACATTCAGTACTTC. It specifies CASSGTSGGLAKNIQYF.